This T cell receptor beta chain was sequenced for a study of shared T cell receptors in the human thymus. This clone was seen only once. The table came from immunoSEQ multiplex PCR; TCRdb's copy has only in-frame clones and leaves some out. The data contain some 760,000 clones, over 75% of them singletons. In addition, the sample was reused for a study of human thymus T cells. According to that study: The people who donated were healthy Finnish babies having corrective surgery for congenital heart defects. Corrective heart surgery yielded resections, and these provided the thymus tissue. Biased V and J segment usage appeared in thymus and peripheral blood.

The source material was thymocytes. The sequence came from a girl less than two years old with a congenital heart defect.

CDR3 loop: CASSLNGEQSADTQYF. The CDR3 DNA reads as TGTGCCAGCAGCTTAAATGGAGAACAAAGCGCAGATACGCAGTATTTT. This sequence joins TRBV7-3 and TRBJ2-3; D remains ambiguous. The V gene lost 1 base and the J gene lost 4 bases, with 15 bases spanning the gap. CDR1 and CDR2 (germline): SGHTA, FQGTGA. This CDR3 region has 16 residues.